Below are 17 T cell receptor beta chains sequenced from a single sample in a study of shared clonotypes between healthy human individuals. Data came from immunoSEQ multiplex PCR; TCRdb stores just in-frame clones and leaves some out. The sample has fewer than 400,000 clones; about 74% are singletons. The specimen sequenced was memory CD4+ T cells sorted from blood. Subset meaning: CD45RA-negative fraction. The receptors were sampled from a man aged 30 to 45 in good health.

CDR3 coding DNA: TGTGCCAGCAGCTTAGCGGGGGGCGTGGAGACCCAGTACTTC. Residues: CASSLAGGVETQYF. The chain combines TRBV7-2 with TRBJ2-5, with D perhaps TRBD1 or TRBD2 (6 bases each). Germline V gene data show CDR1 as SGHTA and CDR2 as FQGNSA. Trimming cost V 0 bases and J 5 bases, with 10 bases left between them. The CDR3 consists of 14 residues.

The rearrangement joins TRBV5-1 to TRBJ2-5, with 13 bases matching TRBD2. V lost 1 base to trimming and J lost 2 bases; unmatched junction nucleotides: 8. The CDR3 has 18 residues. Germline V gene lookup returns CDR1 SGHRS and CDR2 YFSETQ. This chain's CDR3 is CASSLWRTSGGQQETQYF. The CDR3 region has the DNA TGCGCCAGCAGCTTGTGGAGGACTAGCGGGGGACAACAAGAGACCCAGTACTTC.

The chain is built from TRBV18 and TRBJ2-2, with TRBD1 as a possible D gene (6 bases). V was pared by 6 bases and J by 6 bases, with 14 bases between. CDR1 and CDR2 from the germline V gene are KGHSH and LQKENI. The CDR3 covers 14 residues. This chain's CDR3 is CASSPRTEAGELFF. CDR3 DNA: TGTGCCAGCTCCCCCCGGACAGAGGCCGGGGAGCTGTTTTTT.

The chain combines TRBV7-8 with TRBJ2-3; 8 bases line up with TRBD1. CDR1 and CDR2 from the germline V gene are SGHVS and FQNEAQ. This CDR3 comprises 14 residues. V trimming: 5 bases; J trimming: 4 bases; junction bases outside the gene matches: 5. The CDR3 here is CASSNPDRADTQYF. The CDR3, as DNA: TGTGCCAGCAGCAACCCGGACAGGGCAGATACGCAGTATTTT.

This chain connects TRBV7-2 to TRBJ2-3; no clear D gene. V lost 2 bases and J 5 bases, leaving 8 bases between the germline ends. The CDR3 is 13 residues long. Germline V gene sequence: CDR1 SGHTA, CDR2 FQGNSA. CDR3 nucleotide sequence: TGTGCCAGCAGCTTAATCAAAAGAGATACGCAGTATTTT. Translated: CASSLIKRDTQYF.

The chain joins TRBV5-8 to TRBJ2-1, with D possibly being TRBD2 (6 bases). Trimming took 5 bases from V and 5 from J, leaving 17 bases between them. This CDR3 comprises 15 residues. The germline V gene encodes CDR1 SGHTS and CDR2 YDEGEE. Written as DNA, the CDR3 is TGTGCCAGCAGTCCGTGGGCGGGGACCGACAATGAGCAGTTCTTC. Its protein is CASSPWAGTDNEQFF.

This clone was picked up a small number of times. The chain combines TRBV10-3 with TRBJ2-2; 8 nucleotides match TRBD1. CDR1 ENHRY and CDR2 SYGVKD come from the germline V gene. The CDR3 spans 14 residues. J lost 5 bases, V lost 10 bases, and 9 bases had no gene match. The CDR3 bases are TGTGCCACCCGCGGGACAGGAGAGACCGGGGAGCTGTTTTTT. It encodes CATRGTGETGELFF.

This clone was found a few times. The V gene is TRBV9, the J gene TRBJ2-1, with 10 bases lining up with TRBD2. There are 15 residues in the CDR3. The J segment lost 5 bases and the V segment lost 6 bases, leaving 8 bases of the junction unmatched. Germline V gene sequence: CDR1 SGDLS, CDR2 YYNGEE. The CDR3 sequence: CASNRAGGTHNEQFF. The CDR3 DNA follows: TGTGCCAGCAATAGAGCGGGAGGGACTCACAATGAGCAGTTCTTC. Based on the CDR3 plus reference TRBV9 and TRBJ2-1, the full variable domain is DSGVTQTPKHLITATGQRVTLRCSPRSGDLSVYWYQQSLDQGLQFLIQYYNGEERAKGNILERFSAQQFPDLHSELNLSSLELGDSALYFCASNRAGGTHNEQFFGPGTRLTVL.

The rearrangement links TRBV6-5 to TRBJ2-7; 11 nucleotides match TRBD2. Germline V gene sequence: CDR1 MNHEY, CDR2 SVGAGI. The trim removed 4 bases at V and 6 bases at J, leaving 8 bases unmatched. CDR3 length equals 15 residues. The CDR3 DNA follows: TGTGCCAGCAGTTTTACTAGCGGGAGTGTTTCCGAGCAGTACTTC. It is translated as CASSFTSGSVSEQYF.

V gene TRBV7-9 combines with J gene TRBJ1-2; no firm D call. The V gene's germline CDR1 is SEHNR and CDR2 FQNEAQ (reference sequence). This CDR3 contains 15 residues. V gave up 4 bases and J gave up 2 bases, with 14 bases separating them. CDR3 in amino acids: CASSWTGAENYGYTF. DNA for the CDR3: TGTGCCAGCAGCTGGACGGGCGCGGAGAACTATGGCTACACCTTC.

The chain carries TRBV11-2 and TRBJ1-5, with D hard to call. Trimming stripped 5 bases from V and 1 base from J, with 18 bases between. CDR1 is SGHAT and CDR2 is FQNNGV in the germline V gene. The CDR3 loop spans 17 amino acids. The CDR3 spells CASSLLAYARSNQPQHF. CDR3 in DNA: TGTGCCAGCAGCCTACTCGCCTACGCGAGGAGCAATCAGCCCCAGCATTTT.

The chain employs TRBV14 and TRBJ2-3; 10 bases map to TRBD1. Germline trimming cut 4 bases from V and 1 base from J; bases unmatched to any gene: 5. CDR3 length equals 16 residues. The germline V gene encodes CDR1 SGHDN and CDR2 FVKESK. The CDR3, as DNA: TGTGCCAGCAGCCGACTAGGGACAGGGGGCACAGATACGCAGTATTTT. It translates to CASSRLGTGGTDTQYF.

The chain couples TRBV11-2 to TRBJ1-4; D gene unclear. V lost 3 bases and J 12 bases, leaving 14 bases between the germline ends. From germline, CDR1 is SGHAT and CDR2 FQNNGV. The CDR3 extends over 13 amino acids. The CDR3 nucleotides are TGTGCCAGCAGCTTTACGGGTCTGGGAGAACTGTTTTTT. Encoded protein: CASSFTGLGELFF.

The table lists this clone with a count of one. As DNA, the CDR3 is TGTGCCAGCAGTGCCCTCCAAGCGGGAGGGGGAGAGCAGTACTTC. Protein product: CASSALQAGGGEQYF. The chain combines TRBV6-1 with TRBJ2-7, with 10 bases that match TRBD2. Looked up from germline, CDR1 is MNHNS and CDR2 is SASEGT. The CDR3 loop spans 15 amino acids. Trimming at V came to 4 bases and at J to 7 bases, leaving 10 bases not matched to a gene.

This rearrangement joins TRBV18 to TRBJ2-1; 13 nucleotides line up with TRBD2. This CDR3 spans 17 amino acids. V dropped 6 bases and J dropped 3; count of bases not matched to a gene: 8. The germline V gene has CDR1 KGHSH and CDR2 LQKENI. Here the CDR3 DNA reads TGTGCCAGCTCGCAAACCGGGACTAGCGGGGTCTACAATGAGCAGTTCTTC. It encodes CASSQTGTSGVYNEQFF.

V is TRBV2 and J is TRBJ2-7; 13 nucleotides align to TRBD2. V lost 5 bases to trimming and J lost 1 base; unmatched junction nucleotides: 5. Germline V gene lookup returns CDR1 SNHLY and CDR2 FYNNEI. CDR3 length: 16 residues. The CDR3 spells CASSLPGLAGSYEQYF. Written as DNA, the CDR3 is TGTGCCAGCAGTCTACCGGGACTAGCGGGGTCCTACGAGCAGTACTTC.

The genes are TRBV2 and TRBJ2-1; no clear D. Germline loops: CDR1 SNHLY, CDR2 FYNNEI. The V end lost 2 bases, the J end lost 15 bases, and 17 bases lay between the germline ends. The CDR3 has 13 residues. This CDR3 is CASSETHPNPPFF. CDR3 nucleotides: TGTGCCAGCAGTGAAACACATCCTAACCCTCCGTTCTTC.